This TCR beta chain was retrieved from a study of beta chain features in type 1 diabetes. Notes on the study in general: PCR might preferentially amplify shorter templates, equally in patients and controls. All four CD4+ subsets of Type 1 diabetes patients contained TCRB CDR3s that were moderately but significantly shorter. Still unanswered here is whether HLA type influences TCRB rearrangement.

This clone was detected a few times. Its antigen is unidentified. Every isolated RNA sample was fully reverse transcribed, so sequencing captured expressed TCRB transcripts. TCRdb's table, derived via immunoSEQ multiplex PCR, lists solely in-frame clones and lacks some. This sample has more than 250,000 clones, with 15% found just once. Germline lookup yields CDR1 PRHDT and CDR2 FYEKMQ (reference sequence). The CDR3 sequence is 13 residues long. V was trimmed by 6 bases and J by 4 bases, leaving 11 bases between them. Sorting with CD45RO/CCR7/CD25/CD127/CD95/CD27 yielded naive, central memory, regulatory and stem-like memory CD4+ cells.

The rearrangement uses TRBV13 and TRBJ2-3; no definite D call. The sequence came from a man aged 18 to 30 with type 1 diabetes. The sequencing input was naive CD4+ T cells from blood. CDR3 bases: TGTGCCAGCAGTCATCGTCGGGCAGATACGCAGTATTTT. It codes for CASSHRRADTQYF.